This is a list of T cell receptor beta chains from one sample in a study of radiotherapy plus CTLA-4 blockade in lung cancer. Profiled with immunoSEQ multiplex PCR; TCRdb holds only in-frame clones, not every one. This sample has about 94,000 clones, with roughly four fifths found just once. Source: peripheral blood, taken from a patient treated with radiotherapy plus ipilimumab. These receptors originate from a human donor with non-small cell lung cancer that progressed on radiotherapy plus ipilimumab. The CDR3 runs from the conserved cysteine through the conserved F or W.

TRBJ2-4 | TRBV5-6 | CASSLETGTRHTIQYF
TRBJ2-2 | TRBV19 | CASSRTGGADTGELFF
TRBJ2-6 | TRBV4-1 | CASSQGLGLFSGANVLTF
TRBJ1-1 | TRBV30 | CAWRAANTEAFF
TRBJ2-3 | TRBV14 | CASSQNSGQGTDTQYF
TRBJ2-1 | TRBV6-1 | CASSEVAGGEQFF
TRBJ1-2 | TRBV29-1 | CSVEIWTGLFYGYTF
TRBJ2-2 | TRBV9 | CASSVGGSNTGELFF
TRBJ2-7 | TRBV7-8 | CASSLDGTGPHEQYF
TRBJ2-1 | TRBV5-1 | CASSLKQGGINEQFF
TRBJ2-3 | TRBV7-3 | CASNNVGTDTQYF
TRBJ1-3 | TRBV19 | CASSIVQGHSGNTIYF
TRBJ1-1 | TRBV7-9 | CASSPLRDTEAFF
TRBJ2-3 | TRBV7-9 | CASSLFPDTQYF
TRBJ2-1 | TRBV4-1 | CASSQISTSGDYNEQFF
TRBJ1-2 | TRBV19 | CASSVTDRRANYGYTF
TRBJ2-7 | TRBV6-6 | CASRARRGSEQYF
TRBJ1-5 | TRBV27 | CASSEKTGSWQPQHF
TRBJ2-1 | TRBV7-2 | CASAIGTSDYNEQFF
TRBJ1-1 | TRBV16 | CASSRTGMNTEAFF
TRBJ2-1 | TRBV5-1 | CASSRMESYNEQFF
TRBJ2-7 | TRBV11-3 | CASSPPHQELLPREQYF
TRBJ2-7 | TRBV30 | CAWTMTGVYEQYF
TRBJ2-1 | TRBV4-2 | CASSQEETSGIANEQFF